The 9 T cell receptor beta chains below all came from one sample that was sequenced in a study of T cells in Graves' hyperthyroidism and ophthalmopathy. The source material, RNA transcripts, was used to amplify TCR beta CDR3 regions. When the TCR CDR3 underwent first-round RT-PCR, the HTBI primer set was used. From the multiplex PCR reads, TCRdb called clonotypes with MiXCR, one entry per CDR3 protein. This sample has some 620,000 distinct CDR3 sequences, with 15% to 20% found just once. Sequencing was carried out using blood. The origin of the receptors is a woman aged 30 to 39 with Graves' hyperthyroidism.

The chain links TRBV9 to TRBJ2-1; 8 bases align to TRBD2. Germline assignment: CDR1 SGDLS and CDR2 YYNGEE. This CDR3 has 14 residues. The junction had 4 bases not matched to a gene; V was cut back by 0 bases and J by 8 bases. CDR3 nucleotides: TGTGCCAGCAGCGTAGAAGCGGGAGCCCATGAGCAGTTCTTC. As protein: CASSVEAGAHEQFF.

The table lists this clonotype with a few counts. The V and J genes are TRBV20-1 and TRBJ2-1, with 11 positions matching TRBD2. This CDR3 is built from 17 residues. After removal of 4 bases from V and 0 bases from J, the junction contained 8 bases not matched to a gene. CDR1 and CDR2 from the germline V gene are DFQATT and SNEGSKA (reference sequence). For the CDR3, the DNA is TGCAGTGCTATAACCCTAGCGGGAGGTTTCTCCTACAATGAGCAGTTCTTC. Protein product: CSAITLAGGFSYNEQFF.

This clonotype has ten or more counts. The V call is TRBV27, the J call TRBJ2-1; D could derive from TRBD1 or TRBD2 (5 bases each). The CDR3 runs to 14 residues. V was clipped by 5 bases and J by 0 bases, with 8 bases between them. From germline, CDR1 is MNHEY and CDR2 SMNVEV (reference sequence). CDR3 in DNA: TGTGCCAGCAGTCGGGGCGACTCCTACAATGAGCAGTTCTTC. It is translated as CASSRGDSYNEQFF.

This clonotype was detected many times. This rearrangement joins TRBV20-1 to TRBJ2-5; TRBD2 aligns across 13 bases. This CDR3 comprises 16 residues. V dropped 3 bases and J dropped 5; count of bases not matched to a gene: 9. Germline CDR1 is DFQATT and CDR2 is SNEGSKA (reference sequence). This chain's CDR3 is CSARRGGLAGIETQYF. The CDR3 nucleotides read TGCAGTGCTAGGCGCGGGGGACTAGCGGGAATTGAGACCCAGTACTTC.

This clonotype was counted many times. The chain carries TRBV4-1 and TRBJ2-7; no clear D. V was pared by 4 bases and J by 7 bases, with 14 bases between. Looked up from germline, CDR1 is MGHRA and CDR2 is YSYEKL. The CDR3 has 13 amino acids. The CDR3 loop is CASSPSPGREQYF. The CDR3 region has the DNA TGCGCCAGCAGCCCCTCCCCCGGAAGGGAGCAGTACTTC.

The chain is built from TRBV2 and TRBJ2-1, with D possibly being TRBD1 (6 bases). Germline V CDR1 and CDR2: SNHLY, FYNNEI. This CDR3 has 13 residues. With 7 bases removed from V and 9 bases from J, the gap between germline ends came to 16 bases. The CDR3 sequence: CASKVSAQGEQFF. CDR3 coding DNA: TGTGCCAGCAAAGTTTCGGCACAGGGTGAGCAGTTCTTC.

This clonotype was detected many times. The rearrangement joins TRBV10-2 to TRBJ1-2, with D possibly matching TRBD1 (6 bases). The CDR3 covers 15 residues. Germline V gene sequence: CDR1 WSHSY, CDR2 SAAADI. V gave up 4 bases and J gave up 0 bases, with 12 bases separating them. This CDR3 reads CASSVGQGTNYGYTF. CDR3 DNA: TGCGCCAGCAGTGTTGGGCAGGGGACTAACTATGGCTACACCTTC.

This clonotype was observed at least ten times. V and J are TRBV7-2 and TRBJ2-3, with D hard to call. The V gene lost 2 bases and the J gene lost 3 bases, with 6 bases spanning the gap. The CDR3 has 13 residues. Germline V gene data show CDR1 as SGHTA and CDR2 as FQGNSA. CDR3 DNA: TGTGCCAGCAGCTTAATAAAGACAGATACGCAGTATTTT. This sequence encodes CASSLIKTDTQYF.

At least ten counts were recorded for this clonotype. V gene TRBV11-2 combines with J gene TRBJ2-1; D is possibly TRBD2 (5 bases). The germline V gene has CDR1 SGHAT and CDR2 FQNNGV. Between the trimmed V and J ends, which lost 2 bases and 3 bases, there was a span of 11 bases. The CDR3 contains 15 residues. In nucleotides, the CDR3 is TGTGCCAGCAGCTTAAGGTTTGGAGGCTACAATGAGCAGTTCTTC. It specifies CASSLRFGGYNEQFF.